This T cell receptor beta chain was captured by sequencing in a study of blood T cell repertoires in COVID-19. As for the study in general: Sources were T cells, B-cell-depleted T cells, or PBMCs; the material itself was cDNA or gDNA.

V shed 6 bases and J shed 5 bases, with 13 bases lying between them. This CDR3 comprises 14 residues. CDR1 and CDR2 from the germline V gene are SNHLY and FYNNEI. Study processing details: For nucleated cells, counts were estimated from reference gene primer amplification. Here immunoSEQ multiplex PCR was the method, and the copy in TCRdb shows in-frame clones only, minus some. V and J calls and clone size come straight from that table; D and trimming were deduced from the DNA. Among approximately 200,000 clones listed, more than 70% were seen once. Participants reported their clinical history, and cohort assignment relied on those reports.

Sequencing input: PBMCs or T cells enriched from blood (not recorded which). This sequence originates from a woman aged 25 to 39 who had recovered from COVID-19. The genes are TRBV2 and TRBJ1-4; D gene uncertain. DNA for the CDR3: TGTGCCAGCAGAAAAGGCAGACAAAATGAAAAACTGTTTTTT. It is translated as CASRKGRQNEKLFF.